Each of the 18 T cell receptor beta chains below was sequenced from the same sample in a study of blood T cells in healthy people across ages. With a J-beta primer mix and a sample-barcoded 5' primer, a second PCR ran roughly 7 to 11 cycles. TCRdb analysed the 5' RACE reads with MiXCR anew, one entry per CDR3 protein. The table lists more than 1,000,000 distinct CDR3 sequences, around 25% of them singletons. This same sample was also part of a study on T cells of mothers and their children.

The specimen sequenced was blood. The source is a girl under 10 years old in good health.

This clonotype was counted only a few times. The chain recombines TRBV29-1 with TRBJ2-5; tentative D call: TRBD2 (6 bases). The CDR3 is 12 amino acids. Germline lookup yields CDR1 SQVTM and CDR2 ANQGSEA. V was trimmed by 3 bases and J by 7 bases, leaving 12 bases between them. The chain's CDR3 is CSVEEGEVTQYF. The CDR3 DNA follows: TGCAGCGTTGAGGAGGGAGAAGTGACCCAGTACTTC.

V and J are TRBV2 and TRBJ2-7, with TRBD2 matching over 14 bases. The CDR3 has 18 residues. The germline V gene has CDR1 SNHLY and CDR2 FYNNEI. V lost 5 bases, J lost 1 base, and 10 bases stayed unmatched. For the CDR3, the DNA is TGTGCCAGCAGTTATCGCTGGACTAGCGGGGGGCTTTCCTACGAGCAGTACTTC. Its translation is CASSYRWTSGGLSYEQYF.

This chain uses TRBV7-9 with TRBJ2-1; 7 bases are a match to TRBD2. The CDR3 has 16 amino acids. V lost 8 bases and J lost 1; bases outside the gene matches: 11. Germline V gene lookup returns CDR1 SEHNR and CDR2 FQNEAQ (reference sequence). The CDR3 loop reads CASAASGVRSYNEQFF. For the CDR3, the DNA is TGTGCCAGCGCCGCCAGCGGGGTTAGGTCCTACAATGAGCAGTTCTTC.

The chain recombines TRBV29-1 with TRBJ1-1; D call uncertain. The V end lost 7 bases, the J end lost 2 bases, and 26 bases lay between the germline ends. This CDR3 region has 17 residues. Germline values: CDR1 SQVTM, CDR2 ANQGSEA. CDR3 sequence reads: CSGHAYTGIGSNTEAFF. In DNA form, the CDR3 reads TGCAGCGGCCACGCCTATACCGGGATAGGCTCCAACACTGAAGCTTTCTTT. Full variable domain (outside the CDR3, taken from reference TRBV29-1 and TRBJ1-1): SAVISQKPSRDICQRGTSLTIQCQVDSQVTMMFWYRQQPGQSLTLIATANQGSEATYESGFVIDKFPISRPNLTFSTLTVSNMSPEDSSIYLCSGHAYTGIGSNTEAFFGQGTRLTVV.

J is TRBJ2-4 and V is TRBV6-1, with 15 bases that match TRBD2. The CDR3 loop spans 16 amino acids. The V gene's germline CDR1 is MNHNS and CDR2 SASEGT. With V trimmed by 8 bases and J by 7 bases, 9 bases remained unmatched. The CDR3 loop reads CASPKGTSGRMNIQYF. The CDR3 nucleotides read TGTGCCAGCCCGAAGGGGACTAGCGGGAGGATGAACATTCAGTACTTC.

The rearrangement uses TRBV6-2 or TRBV6-3 and TRBJ2-5; a weak D match, TRBD1 (5 bases). The J call may be wrong; the DNA end is better matched by TRBJ2-7. The CDR3 covers 12 residues. Per the germline V gene, CDR1 is MNHEY and CDR2 is SVGEGT. Here the CDR3 reads CASRDTGYEQYF. In DNA, the CDR3 is TGTGCCAGCAGGGACACTGGCTACGAGCAGTACTTC.

The chain couples TRBV29-1 to TRBJ1-1; D not certain. Per germline, CDR1 SQVTM and CDR2 ANQGSEA. Trimming cost V 4 bases and J 7 bases, with 13 bases left between them. The CDR3 length is 12 residues. CDR3 nucleotide sequence: TGCAGCGTTGGCAGTTCAGCCCTTGAAGCTTTCTTT. Translation gives CSVGSSALEAFF. Full variable domain (rest looked up from reference TRBV29-1 and TRBJ1-1): SAVISQKPSRDICQRGTSLTIQCQVDSQVTMMFWYRQQPGQSLTLIATANQGSEATYESGFVIDKFPISRPNLTFSTLTVSNMSPEDSSIYLCSVGSSALEAFFGQGTRLTVV.

This chain links TRBV28 with TRBJ2-5; TRBD2 matches 11 bases. With V trimmed by 6 bases and J by 7 bases, 13 bases remained unmatched. The CDR3 is 16 residues long. From germline, CDR1 is MDHEN and CDR2 SYDVKM. Here the CDR3 reads CASSLGLAEDDWTQYF. CDR3 nucleotide sequence: TGTGCCAGCAGCCTGGGACTAGCGGAGGACGATTGGACCCAGTACTTC.

This clonotype turned up a few times. This chain uses TRBV28 with TRBJ2-7; D remains ambiguous. Germline lookup yields CDR1 MDHEN and CDR2 SYDVKM. The CDR3 is made up of 13 amino acids. V was shortened by 2 bases and J by 4 bases, with 9 bases between the two germline ends. CDR3 nucleotides: TGTGCCAGCAGTTTAAAGGGAAATTACGAGCAGTACTTC. As protein: CASSLKGNYEQYF. Based on the CDR3 plus reference TRBV28 and TRBJ2-7, the full variable domain is DVKVTQSSRYLVKRTGEKVFLECVQDMDHENMFWYRQDPGLGLRLIYFSYDVKMKEKGDIPEGYSVSREKKERFSLILESASTNQTSMYLCASSLKGNYEQYFGPGTRLTVT.

V and J are TRBV18 and TRBJ2-5; 7 bases fit TRBD2. CDR1 is KGHSH, CDR2 LQKENI, per germline. With V trimmed by 6 bases and J by 3 bases, 7 bases remained unmatched. The CDR3 sequence is 14 residues long. As DNA, the CDR3 is TGTGCCAGCTCCGACCTCACTAGCGAAGAGACCCAGTACTTC. Amino acids: CASSDLTSEETQYF.

This clonotype was counted only a few times. V and J are TRBV20-1 and TRBJ2-5, with D perhaps matching TRBD1 or TRBD2 (5 bases each). This CDR3 is built from 12 residues. Germline V CDR1 and CDR2: DFQATT, SNEGSKA (reference sequence). Trimming stripped 6 bases from V and 5 bases from J, with 13 bases between. The CDR3 region is CSAPGASETQYF. The CDR3 nucleotides are TGCAGTGCGCCCGGGGCTAGCGAGACCCAGTACTTC.

This clonotype has just a few counts. This may be a read error, as it is one base from a much larger clone. The J gene is TRBJ2-7, the V gene TRBV27; D remains unclear. CDR3 length equals 13 residues. CDR1 and CDR2 (germline): MNHEY, SMNVEV (reference sequence). V was shortened by 1 base and J by 3 bases, with 7 bases between the two germline ends. CDR3 bases: TGTGCCAGCAGTTTATTGGGCGACTACGAGCAGTACTTC. Residues: CASSLLGDYEQYF.

This clonotype came up a few times. This rearrangement joins TRBV28 to TRBJ2-5; D uncertain. The CDR3 is 15 residues long. V gave up 2 bases and J gave up 5 bases, with 15 bases separating them. The germline gives CDR1 MDHEN, CDR2 SYDVKM. The CDR3 is CASSLEVIGCETQYF. The CDR3 region has the DNA TGTGCCAGCAGTTTAGAGGTTATTGGTTGTGAGACCCAGTACTTC.

At least ten counts were recorded for this clonotype. The V call is TRBV28, the J call TRBJ2-5; D is possibly TRBD2 (6 bases). Germline CDR1 and CDR2: MDHEN and SYDVKM. V lost 3 bases, J lost 0 bases, and 8 bases lay in between. The CDR3 contains 14 residues. As DNA, the CDR3 is TGTGCCAGCAGTTTCTCTAGCGACCAAGAGACCCAGTACTTC. This translates into CASSFSSDQETQYF.

This clonotype was picked up a small number of times. This chain joins TRBV11-3 and TRBJ2-1; 15 bases agree with TRBD2. V was clipped by 4 bases and J by 9 bases; unmatched bases: 7. The CDR3 totals 16 residues. CDR1 is SGHNT and CDR2 is YENEEA in the germline V gene. The CDR3 reads CASSSGLAGGPGEQFF. The CDR3 DNA reads as TGTGCCAGCAGCTCCGGACTAGCGGGAGGGCCTGGTGAGCAGTTCTTC.

This clonotype was found a few times. V and J are TRBV28 and TRBJ2-7; a weak D match, TRBD1 (6 bases). The CDR3 spans 15 residues. V lost 3 bases, J lost 8 bases, and 20 bases lay in between. CDR1 and CDR2 from the germline V gene are MDHEN and SYDVKM. The CDR3 nucleotides read TGTGCCAGCAGTTTCTCAGGGGCAGGGTCTGGCAAGCAGTACTTC. Protein sequence: CASSFSGAGSGKQYF. Based on the CDR3 plus reference TRBV28 and TRBJ2-7, the full variable domain is DVKVTQSSRYLVKRTGEKVFLECVQDMDHENMFWYRQDPGLGLRLIYFSYDVKMKEKGDIPEGYSVSREKKERFSLILESASTNQTSMYLCASSFSGAGSGKQYFGPGTRLTVT.

To note about this clonotype: An end of the junction does not agree with germline; a read error may underlie this. V is TRBV3-1 and J is TRBJ2-1, with D hard to call. The CDR3 is 15 residues long. Germline lookup yields CDR1 LGHDT and CDR2 YNNKEL (reference sequence). This CDR3 reads CASSQGFLPYNEQFF. In DNA form, the CDR3 reads TGTGCCAGTAGCCAAGGTTTCTTGCCCTACAATGAGCAGTTCTTC.

V is TRBV4-3 and J is TRBJ2-2, with D unclear. V lost 4 bases and J 5 bases, leaving 11 bases between the germline ends. There are 14 residues in the CDR3. Per germline, CDR1 LGHNA and CDR2 YSLEER. The CDR3 DNA reads TGCGCCAGCAGCCCTTCGGACGGGACCGGGGAGCTGTTTTTT. This gives the protein CASSPSDGTGELFF.